The subject of this entry is one T cell receptor (beta chain). Its target is unknown. The data derive from a study of T cells expressing NK-cell markers. On the study more broadly: Underlying the TCR beta repertoires were sorted CD3+CD56+NKG2C+, CD3+CD56+NKG2C- and CD3+CD56-NKG2C+ T cells. Study results and limitations: The CD3+CD56-NKG2C+ fraction of a handful of donors was also led by these clonotypes. The contribution of dominant NKG2C+ clonotypes to CD8+ T cells in roughly six donors was about 1.0-7.0%.

The CDR3 is 14 residues long. Template switching by 5'RACE with UMIs generated the TCR beta cDNA. Reprocessing the 5' RACE reads, TCRdb reports a single entry for every CDR3 protein and omits DNA. The sample's table shows about 110,000 distinct CDR3 sequences. The receptor was isolated from a woman between 18 and 70 years old in good health. Sequencing used blood T cells: a sorted CD56 or NKG2C T cell subset, CD4+ or CD8+ T cells, or bulk PBMC T cells (not recorded which). The genes are TRBV12-3 or TRBV12-4 and TRBJ2-1. CDR3 in amino acids: CASLQSDQNNEQFF.